This TCR beta chain stems from a study of T cell responses to AZD1222 COVID-19 vaccine. As for this clone: Its antigen is unidentified.

The germline V gene encodes CDR1 LNHDA and CDR2 SQIVND (reference sequence). V dropped 3 bases and J dropped 1 base, with 9 bases sitting between them. The CDR3 runs 14 residues. Generated by immunoSEQ multiplex PCR, the TCRdb table keeps only in-frame clones and is missing some. The sample carries over 110,000 clones, under 95% recorded once. Overall study findings and caveats: Donors were mostly white British, more females; clonal diversity possibly underestimated. Regions 160-218 and 743-854 held dominance among vaccine-associated CD4 TCRs, which spanned spike. An increase in Spike-specific TCR breadth and depth was observed after two AZD1222 doses.

This sample comprised peripheral blood, obtained on day 0 of AZD1222 vaccination. V and J are TRBV19 and TRBJ1-1; D perhaps matches TRBD1 (5 bases). The receptor's source is an adult in good health. The CDR3 here is CASSIGARNTEAFF. In DNA form, the CDR3 reads TGTGCCAGTAGTATCGGGGCACGGAACACTGAAGCTTTCTTT.